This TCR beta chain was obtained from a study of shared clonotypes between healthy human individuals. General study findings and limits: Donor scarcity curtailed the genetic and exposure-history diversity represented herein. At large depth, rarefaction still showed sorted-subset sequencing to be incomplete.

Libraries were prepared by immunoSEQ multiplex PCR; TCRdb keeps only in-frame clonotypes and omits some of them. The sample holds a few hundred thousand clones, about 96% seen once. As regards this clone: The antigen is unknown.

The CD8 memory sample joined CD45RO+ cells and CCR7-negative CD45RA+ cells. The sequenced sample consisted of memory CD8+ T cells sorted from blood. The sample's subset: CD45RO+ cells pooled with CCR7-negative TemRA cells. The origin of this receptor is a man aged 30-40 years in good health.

This CDR3 reads CASSLAGLGTLTYEQYF. CDR3 bases: TGTGCCAGCAGCTTAGCGGGACTAGGAACCCTGACCTACGAGCAGTACTTC. The rearrangement links TRBV7-8 to TRBJ2-7; TRBD2 matches at 8 bases. The length of the CDR3 is 17 residues. J gave up 2 bases and V 0 bases, and 9 bases lay outside the gene matches. Germline V lookup: CDR1 SGHVS, CDR2 FQNEAQ. Looking up the rest from reference TRBV7-8 and TRBJ2-7 gives the full variable domain: GAGVSQSPRYKVAKRGQDVALRCDPISGHVSLFWYQQALGQGPEFLTYFQNEAQLDKSGLPSDRFFAERPEGSVSTLKIQRTQQEDSAVYLCASSLAGLGTLTYEQYFGPGTRLTVT.